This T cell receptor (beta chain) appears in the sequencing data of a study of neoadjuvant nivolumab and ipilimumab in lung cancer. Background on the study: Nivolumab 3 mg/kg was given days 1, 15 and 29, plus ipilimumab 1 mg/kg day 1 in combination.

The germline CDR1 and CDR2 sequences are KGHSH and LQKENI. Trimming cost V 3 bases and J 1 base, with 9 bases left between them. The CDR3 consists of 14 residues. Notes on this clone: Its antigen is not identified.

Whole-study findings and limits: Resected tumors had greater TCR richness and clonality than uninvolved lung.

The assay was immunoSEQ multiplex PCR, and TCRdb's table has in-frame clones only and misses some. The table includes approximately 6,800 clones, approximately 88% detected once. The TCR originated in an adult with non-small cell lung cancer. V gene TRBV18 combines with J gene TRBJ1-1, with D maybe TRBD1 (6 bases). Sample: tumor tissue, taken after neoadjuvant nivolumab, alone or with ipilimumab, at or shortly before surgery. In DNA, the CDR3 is TGTGCCAGCTCACCGACAGGCCAGAACACTGAAGCTTTCTTT. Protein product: CASSPTGQNTEAFF.